These 16 T cell receptor beta chains were sequenced from one sample in a study of T-cell reconstitution after alpha-beta-depleted transplantation in children. Construction of the TCRbeta library involved unique molecular identifiers. TCRdb processed the PCR reads anew with MiXCR; each CDR3 protein has one entry. The sample carries more than 85,000 distinct CDR3 sequences, about 6.8% recorded once. Sequenced material: PBMCs, taken before TCRalphabeta/CD19-depleted stem cell transplant. The receptors stem from a boy between 2 and 10 years old with acute lymphoblastic leukemia, due to receive a stem cell transplant.

This chain connects TRBV20-1 to TRBJ2-1; D unclear. V dropped 5 bases and J dropped 3 bases, with 11 bases sitting between them. CDR1 is DFQATT, CDR2 SNEGSKA, per germline (reference sequence). The CDR3 runs 13 residues. CDR3 amino acids: CSAPRRHYNEQFF. The DNA of the CDR3 is TGCAGTGCTCCGCGTCGACACTACAATGAGCAGTTCTTC.

This clonotype was observed many times. The rearrangement joins TRBV5-5 to TRBJ1-2; D uncertain. Trimming took off 4 bases at V and 0 bases at J, with 10 bases between the two ends. Germline-derived CDR1 and CDR2 are SGHKS and YYEKEE (reference sequence). The CDR3 runs to 14 residues. CDR3 sequence: CASSPSAPNYGYTF. CDR3 nucleotides: TGTGCCAGCAGCCCCTCGGCACCTAACTATGGCTACACCTTC.

This clonotype was observed a handful of times. The rearrangement links TRBV19 to TRBJ1-5; D is unresolved. V dropped 3 bases and J dropped 7 bases, with 13 bases sitting between them. The CDR3 spans 14 residues. Germline loops: CDR1 LNHDA, CDR2 SQIVND (reference sequence). This CDR3 is CASSMGRSGQPQHF. CDR3 nucleotides: TGTGCCAGTAGTATGGGCAGGTCGGGGCAGCCCCAGCATTTT.

This clonotype was recorded many times. The chain is built from TRBV20-1 and TRBJ1-1; perhaps TRBD1 as D (5 bases). The V gene's germline CDR1 is DFQATT and CDR2 SNEGSKA (reference sequence). Trimming took 5 bases from V and 1 from J, leaving 14 bases between them. The CDR3 sequence is 14 residues long. CDR3 DNA sequence: TGCAGTGCTTATACCCTTGGACAGAACACTGAAGCTTTCTTT. Its protein is CSAYTLGQNTEAFF.

Many counts were recorded for this clonotype. V usage is TRBV4-2 and J usage is TRBJ2-4; D tentatively reads TRBD1 or TRBD2 (6 bases each). CDR3 length: 16 residues. V was clipped by 3 bases and J by 8 bases, with 20 bases between them. The germline CDR1 and CDR2 sequences are LGHNA and YNFKEQ. The CDR3 DNA reads as TGTGCCAGCAGCCAGGAGGGGGTCGGCAGGGCGGACATTCAGTACTTC. Its protein product is CASSQEGVGRADIQYF.

This clonotype was seen at least ten times. V gene TRBV5-1 combines with J gene TRBJ2-5; 9 bases match TRBD1. The V segment lost 2 bases and the J segment 6 bases; nucleotides outside the gene matches: 14. The CDR3 sequence is 17 residues long. Germline CDR1 reads SGHRS; CDR2 reads YFSETQ. DNA for the CDR3: TGCGCCAGCAGCTTCCGAGGGACAGGGAATTTGGGAAAGACCCAGTACTTC. The encoded protein is CASSFRGTGNLGKTQYF.

The table lists this clonotype with many counts. This chain links TRBV5-6 with TRBJ2-7; no firm D call. Deletions cut 2 bases from V and 4 bases from J, with 7 bases between. CDR3 length equals 12 residues. Germline V gene data show CDR1 as SGHDT and CDR2 as YYEEEE. CDR3 amino acids: CASSFTEYEQYF. For the CDR3, the DNA is TGTGCCAGCAGCTTCACAGAATACGAGCAGTACTTC.

This clonotype has more than one count but fewer than ten. CDR3 residues: CSAIWGTASYEQYF. CDR3 sequence (DNA): TGCAGTGCTATATGGGGGACGGCCTCCTACGAGCAGTACTTC. The rearrangement joins TRBV20-1 to TRBJ2-7; the D gene could be TRBD1 or TRBD2 (5 bases each). Trimming removed 4 bases at V and 0 bases at J, with 13 bases between. This CDR3 has 14 amino acids. The germline gives CDR1 DFQATT, CDR2 SNEGSKA (reference sequence).

This clonotype was observed at least ten times. The chain employs TRBV6-2 or TRBV6-3 and TRBJ2-1; tentative D call: TRBD2 (6 bases). This CDR3 is 15 amino acids long. Germline CDR1 is MNHEY and CDR2 is SVGEGT. Deletions cut 3 bases from V and 4 bases from J, with 13 bases between. The CDR3 sequence is CASSYLGSGYNEQFF. The CDR3 nucleotides read TGTGCCAGCAGTTATTTGGGTAGCGGATACAATGAGCAGTTCTTC.

V gene TRBV9 combines with J gene TRBJ1-3, with a tentative D call TRBD1 (6 bases). The CDR3 contains 13 residues. The germline V and J ends were trimmed by 7 bases and 4 bases, with 12 bases remaining between them. Germline V lookup: CDR1 SGDLS, CDR2 YYNGEE. DNA of the CDR3: TGTGCCAGCGGGGGGGCGAGAGGAAACACCATATATTTT. This encodes CASGGARGNTIYF.

This clonotype was counted at least ten times. The V gene is TRBV4-2, the J gene TRBJ1-2; D gene ambiguous. CDR3 length: 14 amino acids. V dropped 3 bases and J dropped 5 bases, with 13 bases sitting between them. Per the germline V gene, CDR1 is LGHNA and CDR2 is YNFKEQ. DNA of the CDR3: TGTGCCAGCAGCCAGGACGGTTTGACGTATGGCTACACCTTC. It codes for CASSQDGLTYGYTF.

This clonotype was seen ten or more times. The rearrangement uses TRBV27 and TRBJ1-1, with TRBD1 as a possible D gene (6 bases). The CDR3 runs 15 residues. Trimming left V 2 bases short and J 0 bases short, with 10 bases between. Germline CDR1 and CDR2: MNHEY and SMNVEV (reference sequence). The CDR3 bases are TGTGCCAGCAGTTTACAGGGGACCCTGAACACTGAAGCTTTCTTT. Amino acid sequence: CASSLQGTLNTEAFF.

This clonotype was seen repeatedly, ten times or more. The chain uses TRBV5-1 and TRBJ1-1; no reliable D call. This CDR3 is 15 amino acids long. Germline loops: CDR1 SGHRS, CDR2 YFSETQ. Trimming took 4 bases from V and 0 from J, leaving 13 bases between them. The CDR3 is CASSTRSHMNTEAFF. CDR3 nucleotide sequence: TGCGCCAGCAGCACACGGTCCCACATGAACACTGAAGCTTTCTTT.

The table lists this clonotype with a few counts. The chain links TRBV27 to TRBJ2-1; D perhaps matches TRBD2 (5 bases). Germline lookup yields CDR1 MNHEY and CDR2 SMNVEV (reference sequence). This CDR3 contains 16 residues. V was shortened by 1 base and J by 7 bases, with 17 bases between the two germline ends. CDR3 in amino acids: CASSLYIASVYNEQFF. CDR3 in DNA: TGTGCCAGCAGTTTATATATAGCGAGCGTATATAATGAGCAGTTCTTC.

The chain is built from TRBV6-1 and TRBJ1-5, with TRBD1 as a possible D gene (6 bases). CDR1 is MNHNS, CDR2 SASEGT, per germline. With 5 bases removed from V and 1 base from J, the gap between germline ends came to 12 bases. The CDR3 length is 15 residues. Here the CDR3 DNA reads TGTGCCAGCAGTCCCCAGGGGAGGAGCAATCAGCCCCAGCATTTT. Encoded protein: CASSPQGRSNQPQHF.

Many counts were recorded for this clonotype. The chain uses TRBV4-3 and TRBJ2-6; the D gene is possibly TRBD1 (6 bases). This CDR3 has 16 amino acids. CDR1 LGHNA and CDR2 YSLEER come from the germline V gene. V gave up 0 bases and J gave up 2 bases, with 8 bases separating them. Here the CDR3 DNA reads TGCGCCAGCAGCCAAGAGACAGGTACTGGGGCCAACGTCCTGACTTTC. This sequence encodes CASSQETGTGANVLTF.